The entry below gives a single T cell receptor (beta chain) sequence along with its context. This sample was included in a study of blood T cell repertoires in COVID-19. Original analysis: Reference gene primer amplification gave estimated nucleated cell counts. Data came from immunoSEQ multiplex PCR; TCRdb stores just in-frame clones and leaves some out. Clone size and the V and J calls come from that table; the DNA yielded D and trimming. The top ten hold about 2.5% of the sample, which has 60,000 to 90,000 clones, roughly 70% seen once. Specimen: peripheral blood. The receptor comes from a human donor with acute or convalescent COVID-19. The donor label of this sample is uncertain.

The CDR3 DNA sequence: TGTGCCAGCAGCGTAGGGCGGGGGGGTGAAAACATTCAGTACTTC. Translating gives CASSVGRGGENIQYF. This chain links TRBV7-2 with TRBJ2-4, with 9 bases lining up with TRBD2. J was trimmed by 5 bases and V by 5 bases; bases with no gene match: 7. Germline lookup yields CDR1 SGHTA and CDR2 FQGNSA. This CDR3 comprises 15 residues.